This entry lists 4 T cell receptor beta chains sequenced from one sample in a study of blood T cells in healthy people across ages. Primers used in a second PCR of roughly 7 to 12 cycles were a sample-barcoded 5' primer and a J-beta primer mix. TCRdb reprocessed the 5' RACE reads with MiXCR, giving one entry per CDR3 protein. The table records approximately 400,000 distinct CDR3 sequences, about half of them present only once. The source material was blood. Receptor source: a man in his sixties in good health.

The CDR3 DNA sequence: TGTGCCAGCAGCCCCACGGCCCGTTCCTACAATGAGCAGTTCTTC. This gives the protein CASSPTARSYNEQFF. The chain has TRBV7-3 and TRBJ2-1; D remains ambiguous. The CDR3 totals 15 residues. Germline V CDR1 and CDR2: SGHTA, FQGTGA. Trimming stripped 5 bases from V and 1 base from J, with 12 bases between.

This clonotype has at least ten counts. The genes are TRBV18 and TRBJ1-6; D remains ambiguous. The CDR3 runs to 15 residues. CDR1 and CDR2 from the germline V gene are KGHSH and LQKENI. Deletions cut 6 bases from V and 5 bases from J, with 14 bases between. CDR3 bases: TGTGCCAGCTCTGGGAGGACCTCTGATAATTCACCCCTCCACTTT. This encodes CASSGRTSDNSPLHF.

Worth noting for this clonotype: This may be a read error, as it is one base from a much larger clone. This rearrangement joins TRBV20-1 to TRBJ2-5; D is undetermined. The CDR3 is made up of 16 amino acids. With 0 bases removed from V and 5 bases from J, the gap between germline ends came to 19 bases. The V gene's germline CDR1 is DFQATT and CDR2 SNEGSKA (reference sequence). The CDR3 reads CSARDQSCRPGETQYF. CDR3 nucleotides: TGCAGTGCTAGAGATCAGTCCTGCCGCCCCGGGGAGACCCAGTACTTC.

This clonotype was seen more than once but under ten times. The V gene is TRBV5-1, the J gene TRBJ2-7, with D perhaps TRBD2 (5 bases). With 5 bases removed from V and 2 bases from J, the gap between germline ends came to 14 bases. The CDR3 consists of 14 residues. The germline CDR1 and CDR2 sequences are SGHRS and YFSETQ. The chain's CDR3 is CASRRDNSAYEQYF. The CDR3 DNA reads as TGCGCCAGCAGGAGGGATAACAGCGCCTACGAGCAGTACTTC.